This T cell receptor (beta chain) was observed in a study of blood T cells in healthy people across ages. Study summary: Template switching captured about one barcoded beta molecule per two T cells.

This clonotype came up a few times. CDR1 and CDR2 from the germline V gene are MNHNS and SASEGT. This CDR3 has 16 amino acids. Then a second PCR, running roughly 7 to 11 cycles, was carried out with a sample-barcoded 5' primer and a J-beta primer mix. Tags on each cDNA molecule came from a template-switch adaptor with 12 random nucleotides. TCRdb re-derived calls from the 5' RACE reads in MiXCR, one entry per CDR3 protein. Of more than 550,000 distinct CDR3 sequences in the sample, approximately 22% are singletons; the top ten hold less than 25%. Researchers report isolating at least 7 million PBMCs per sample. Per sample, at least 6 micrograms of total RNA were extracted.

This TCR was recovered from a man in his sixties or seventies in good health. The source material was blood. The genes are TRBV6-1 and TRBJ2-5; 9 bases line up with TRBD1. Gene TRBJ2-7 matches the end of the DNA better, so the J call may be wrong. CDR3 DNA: TGTGCCAGCAGTCCCGGGAACAGGGGGCGTTTCGGCGAGCAGTACTTC. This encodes CASSPGNRGRFGEQYF.